This T cell receptor (beta chain) is from a study of cytomegalovirus exposure and HLA in healthy donors. About this clone: As yet, its antigen is unknown.

This CDR3 is 16 amino acids long. The junction had 6 bases not matched to a gene; V was cut back by 3 bases and J by 2 bases. Germline values: CDR1 LNHNV, CDR2 YYDKDF (reference sequence). Findings of the study overall: The only immune exposure information that was available was CMV serostatus.

PCR used 60 Vbeta primers and 13 Jbeta primers. TCRdb keeps only in-frame clones here, not all; method: immunoSEQ multiplex PCR. The sample contains 150,000 to 180,000 clones, around 80% of which appear only once. This sequence was found in a woman in her thirties or forties in good health and CMV-seropositive. The rearrangement links TRBV15 to TRBJ2-3, with TRBD2 identical over 9 bases. The specimen was PBMCs. CDR3 sequence: CATSSRLAALTDTQYF. The DNA of the CDR3 is TGTGCCACCAGCAGTCGACTAGCGGCGCTCACAGATACGCAGTATTTT. The full variable domain, its missing parts supplied by reference TRBV15 and TRBJ2-3, is DAMVIQNPRYQVTQFGKPVTLSCSQTLNHNVMYWYQQKSSQAPKLLFHYYDKDFNNEADTPDNFQSRRPNTSFCFLDIRSPGLGDTAMYLCATSSRLAALTDTQYFGPGTRLTVL.